The 17 T cell receptor beta chains in this list originate from one sample, sequenced in a study of a mutant IDH1 vaccine in newly diagnosed glioma. Stated time point: baseline, week 1 (first vaccination visit). The treatment here: pre-vaccination baseline after standard-of-care therapy. Measured with immunoSEQ multiplex PCR; TCRdb has only the in-frame clones, and not every one. This table holds some 70,000 clones, 60% to 85% found once. The source was PBMCs, collected from a glioma patient treated with radiotherapy, temozolomide or both. The receptors derive from a man in his fifties with glioma.

The rearrangement joins TRBV7-2 to TRBJ2-4, with D possibly being TRBD2 (7 bases). V shed 4 bases and J shed 8 bases, with 18 bases lying between them. This CDR3 is built from 15 residues. Germline assignment: CDR1 SGHTA and CDR2 FQGNSA. The chain's CDR3 is CASSSIGGAEDIQYF. Here the CDR3 DNA reads TGTGCCAGCAGCTCCATAGGGGGGGCCGAGGACATTCAGTACTTC.

The chain joins TRBV28 to TRBJ2-7; D not resolved. The V and J ends lost 4 bases and 2 bases respectively, with 15 bases between them. There are 15 residues in the CDR3. Germline CDR1 reads MDHEN; CDR2 reads SYDVKM. CDR3 sequence reads: CASSSSDGLTYEQYF. The CDR3 nucleotides are TGTGCCAGCAGTTCCTCCGACGGCCTAACCTACGAGCAGTACTTC.

The genes are TRBV30 and TRBJ1-6, with TRBD1 matching over 11 bases. V lost 7 bases, J lost 5 bases, and 10 bases stayed unmatched. Germline V gene data show CDR1 as GTSNPN and CDR2 as SVGIG (reference sequence). This CDR3 has 16 residues. The CDR3 DNA is TGTGCCTTGACCTATGGGGGACAGGGGGATAATTCACCCCTCCACTTT. Its translation is CALTYGGQGDNSPLHF. The full variable domain, completed using reference TRBV30 and TRBJ1-6, is SQTIHQWPATLVQPVGSPLSLECTVEGTSNPNLYWYRQAAGRGLQLLFYSVGIGQISSEVPQNLSASRPQDRQFILSSKKLLLSDSGFYLCALTYGGQGDNSPLHFGNGTRLTVT.

V usage is TRBV6-5 and J usage is TRBJ1-1; D remains unclear. V was clipped by 5 bases and J by 3 bases, with 16 bases between them. This CDR3 spans 15 amino acids. CDR1 is MNHEY and CDR2 is SVGAGI in the germline V gene. The CDR3 sequence: CASSPPSGLDTEAFF. CDR3 sequence (DNA): TGTGCCAGCAGTCCCCCCTCGGGCCTCGACACTGAAGCTTTCTTT.

The J gene is TRBJ2-1, the V gene TRBV9, with 9 bases identical to TRBD1. The CDR3 runs 13 residues. Trimming cost V 3 bases and J 5 bases; bases outside gene matches: 0. Looked up from germline, CDR1 is SGDLS and CDR2 is YYNGEE. The CDR3 sequence is CASSGTGDNEQFF. The DNA of the CDR3 is TGTGCCAGCAGCGGGACAGGGGACAATGAGCAGTTCTTC.

This sequence joins TRBV19 and TRBJ2-7; the match to TRBD2 covers 8 bases. The trim removed 5 bases at V and 2 bases at J, leaving 8 bases unmatched. This CDR3 comprises 15 residues. Germline lookup yields CDR1 LNHDA and CDR2 SQIVND (reference sequence). The CDR3 protein is CASSVYSGATYEQYF. The CDR3 bases are TGTGCCAGTAGTGTTTATAGCGGGGCCACCTACGAGCAGTACTTC. Together with reference TRBV19 and TRBJ2-7, the CDR3 gives the full variable domain: DGGITQSPKYLFRKEGQNVTLSCEQNLNHDAMYWYRQDPGQGLRLIYYSQIVNDFQKGDIAEGYSVSREKKESFPLTVTSAQKNPTAFYLCASSVYSGATYEQYFGPGTRLTVT.

The sample holds one count of this clone. The chain recombines TRBV15 with TRBJ2-7, with 8 positions matching TRBD2. Germline V gene data show CDR1 as LNHNV and CDR2 as YYDKDF (reference sequence). V shed 5 bases and J 4 bases; nucleotides not matched to a gene: 10. The CDR3 extends over 15 amino acids. Here the CDR3 reads CATSVRAGADYEQYF. In DNA, the CDR3 is TGTGCCACCAGCGTCAGAGCGGGAGCAGATTACGAGCAGTACTTC. The entire variable domain, with the rest obtained from reference TRBV15 and TRBJ2-7, is as follows: DAMVIQNPRYQVTQFGKPVTLSCSQTLNHNVMYWYQQKSSQAPKLLFHYYDKDFNNEADTPDNFQSRRPNTSFCFLDIRSPGLGDTAMYLCATSVRAGADYEQYFGPGTRLTVT.

This rearrangement joins TRBV6-5 to TRBJ1-2, with TRBD1 as a possible D gene (5 bases). V shed 4 bases and J shed 4 bases, with 10 bases lying between them. This CDR3 has 13 residues. CDR1 and CDR2 (germline): MNHEY, SVGAGI. CDR3 residues: CASSSLGAYGYTF. CDR3 bases: TGTGCCAGCAGTTCTTTAGGGGCCTATGGCTACACCTTC.

This clone was counted only a few times. This chain joins TRBV5-4 and TRBJ1-2; tentatively, D is TRBD1 (6 bases). The V gene lost 0 bases and the J gene lost 12 bases, with 12 bases spanning the gap. The CDR3 contains 12 residues. The germline gives CDR1 SGHNT, CDR2 YYREEE (reference sequence). The CDR3 loop reads CASSLGDTLDTF. CDR3 DNA sequence: TGTGCCAGCAGCTTGGGGGACACGCTGGACACCTTC.

The chain has TRBV18 and TRBJ2-6, with D possibly matching TRBD2 (6 bases). The CDR3 sequence is 15 residues long. In germline, CDR1 is KGHSH, CDR2 LQKENI. V was cut by 3 bases and J by 4 bases, with 10 bases left in between. CDR3 sequence reads: CASSPEGAGANVLTF. CDR3 bases: TGTGCCAGCTCACCGGAGGGTGCAGGGGCCAACGTCCTGACTTTC.

The genes are TRBV29-1 and TRBJ1-2; D not resolved. This CDR3 has 12 amino acids. Germline values: CDR1 SQVTM, CDR2 ANQGSEA. Trimming shortened V by 5 bases and J by 6 bases, and 13 bases separated the two germline ends. The CDR3 nucleotides read TGCAGCGTTTTTCCTTCGACCCATGGCTACACCTTC. This translates into CSVFPSTHGYTF.

The J gene is TRBJ2-2, the V gene TRBV7-2, with D perhaps matching TRBD1 (6 bases). In germline, CDR1 is SGHTA, CDR2 FQGNSA. The CDR3 runs to 15 residues. V lost 5 bases and J 2 bases, leaving 12 bases between the germline ends. This chain's CDR3 is CASSQTGYNTGELFF. The CDR3 DNA reads TGTGCCAGCAGCCAAACAGGGTATAACACCGGGGAGCTGTTTTTT.

The rearrangement joins TRBV4-2 to TRBJ2-1; possible D gene TRBD2, 6 bases. The CDR3 consists of 17 residues. Germline values: CDR1 LGHNA, CDR2 YNFKEQ. Trimming took 1 base from V and 4 from J, leaving 17 bases between them. CDR3 loop: CASSQGDPGGPYNEQFF. The CDR3 DNA is TGTGCCAGCAGCCAAGGCGACCCCGGGGGACCGTACAATGAGCAGTTCTTC.

The gene calls are TRBV5-6 and TRBJ1-5, with a possible D match to TRBD1 (6 bases). This CDR3 has 15 amino acids. Germline V CDR1 and CDR2: SGHDT, YYEEEE. Deletions cut 2 bases from V and 3 bases from J, with 12 bases between. CDR3 region: CASSFEGGVNQPQHF. The CDR3 nucleotides are TGTGCCAGCAGCTTCGAGGGGGGAGTCAATCAGCCCCAGCATTTT.

This clone occurred many times. The chain has TRBV30 and TRBJ1-2; D is perhaps TRBD1 (6 bases). The ends were cut back, 7 bases at V and 8 bases at J, with 23 bases in the middle. The CDR3 totals 14 residues. Germline loops: CDR1 GTSNPN, CDR2 SVGIG (reference sequence). For the CDR3, the DNA is TGTGCCTTCCCAGGGGCGGGCCTCGGTAGAGGCTACACCTTC. Translating gives CAFPGAGLGRGYTF.

This clone was counted once. J is TRBJ2-1 and V is TRBV27, with D perhaps matching TRBD2 (5 bases). Germline assignment: CDR1 MNHEY and CDR2 SMNVEV (reference sequence). V was trimmed by 6 bases and J by 5 bases, leaving 14 bases between them. CDR3 length: 14 amino acids. Here the CDR3 reads CASRSLGIDNEQFF. The DNA of the CDR3 is TGTGCCAGCAGATCACTAGGAATCGACAATGAGCAGTTCTTC.

This clone was found many times. The V call is TRBV5-5, the J call TRBJ2-7; 7 nucleotides match TRBD1. Trimming cost V 0 bases and J 2 bases; bases outside gene matches: 5. This CDR3 is built from 15 residues. Germline lookup yields CDR1 SGHKS and CDR2 YYEKEE (reference sequence). The CDR3 DNA sequence: TGTGCCAGCAGCTTGGCCACAGGGGACCCCTACGAGCAGTACTTC. This sequence encodes CASSLATGDPYEQYF.